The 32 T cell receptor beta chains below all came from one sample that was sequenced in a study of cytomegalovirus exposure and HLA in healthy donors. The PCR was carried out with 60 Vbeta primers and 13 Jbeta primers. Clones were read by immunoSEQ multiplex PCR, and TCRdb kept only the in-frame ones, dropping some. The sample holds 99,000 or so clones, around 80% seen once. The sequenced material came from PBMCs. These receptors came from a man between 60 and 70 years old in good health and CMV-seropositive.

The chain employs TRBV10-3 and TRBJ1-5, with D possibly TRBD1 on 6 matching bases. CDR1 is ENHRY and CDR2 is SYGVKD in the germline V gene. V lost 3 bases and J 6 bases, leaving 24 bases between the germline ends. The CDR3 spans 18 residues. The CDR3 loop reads CAISDSDRPGGWLQPQHF. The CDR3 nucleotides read TGTGCCATCAGTGACTCCGACAGGCCCGGGGGGTGGCTTCAGCCCCAGCATTTT.

The CDR3 bases are TGTGCCAGCAGTGCCGGGGTAGCGGGGGGGAATGAGCAGTTCTTC. As protein: CASSAGVAGGNEQFF. The chain combines TRBV6-1 with TRBJ2-1; TRBD2 matches 11 bases. CDR1 is MNHNS, CDR2 SASEGT, per germline. V was pared by 4 bases and J by 7 bases, with 6 bases of the junction left unmatched. The length of the CDR3 is 15 residues.

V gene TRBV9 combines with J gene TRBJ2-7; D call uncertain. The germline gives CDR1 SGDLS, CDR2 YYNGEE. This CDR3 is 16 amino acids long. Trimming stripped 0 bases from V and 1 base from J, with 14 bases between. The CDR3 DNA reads TGTGCCAGCAGCGTAGGGTCTGGCGGAGCATCCTACGAGCAGTACTTC. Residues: CASSVGSGGASYEQYF.

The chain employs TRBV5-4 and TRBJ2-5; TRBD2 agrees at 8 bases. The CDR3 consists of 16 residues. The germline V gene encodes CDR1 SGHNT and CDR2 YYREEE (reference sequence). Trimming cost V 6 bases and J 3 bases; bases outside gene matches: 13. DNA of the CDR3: TGTGCCAGCACCTGGGGGAGCTGGCGGGGGGAAGAGACCCAGTACTTC. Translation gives CASTWGSWRGEETQYF. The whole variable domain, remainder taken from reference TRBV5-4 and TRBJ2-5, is ETGVTQSPTHLIKTRGQQVTLRCSSQSGHNTVSWYQQALGQGPQFIFQYYREEENGRGNFPPRFSGLQFPNYSSELNVNALELDDSALYLCASTWGSWRGEETQYFGPGTRLLVL.

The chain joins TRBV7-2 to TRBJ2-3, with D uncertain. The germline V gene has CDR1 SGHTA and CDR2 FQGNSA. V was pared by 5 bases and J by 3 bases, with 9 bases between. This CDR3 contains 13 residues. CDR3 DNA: TGTGCCAGCAGCGCCTATTCTACAGATACGCAGTATTTT. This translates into CASSAYSTDTQYF. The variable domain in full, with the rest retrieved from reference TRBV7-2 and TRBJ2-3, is GAGVSQSPSNKVTEKGKDVELRCDPISGHTALYWYRQSLGQGLEFLIYFQGNSAPDKSGLPSDRFSAERTGGSVSTLTIQRTQQEDSAVYLCASSAYSTDTQYFGPGTRLTVL.

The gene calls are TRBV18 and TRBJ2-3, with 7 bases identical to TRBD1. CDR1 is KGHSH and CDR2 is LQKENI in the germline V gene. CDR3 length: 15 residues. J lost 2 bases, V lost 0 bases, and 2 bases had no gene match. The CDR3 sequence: CASSPPGTVTDTQYF. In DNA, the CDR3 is TGTGCCAGCTCACCACCAGGGACAGTCACAGATACGCAGTATTTT.

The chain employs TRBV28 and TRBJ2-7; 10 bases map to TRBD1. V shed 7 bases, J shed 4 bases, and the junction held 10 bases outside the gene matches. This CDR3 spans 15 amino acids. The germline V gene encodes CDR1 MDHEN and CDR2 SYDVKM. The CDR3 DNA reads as TGTGCCAGCACAATCACCGGGACAGGGGTGTACGAGCAGTACTTC. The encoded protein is CASTITGTGVYEQYF.

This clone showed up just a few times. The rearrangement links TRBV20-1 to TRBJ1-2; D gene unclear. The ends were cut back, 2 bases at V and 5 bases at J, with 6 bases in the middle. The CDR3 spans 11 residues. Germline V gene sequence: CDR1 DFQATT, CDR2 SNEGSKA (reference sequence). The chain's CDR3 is CSARSRYGYTF. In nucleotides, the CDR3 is TGCAGTGCTAGAAGCCGATATGGCTACACCTTC.

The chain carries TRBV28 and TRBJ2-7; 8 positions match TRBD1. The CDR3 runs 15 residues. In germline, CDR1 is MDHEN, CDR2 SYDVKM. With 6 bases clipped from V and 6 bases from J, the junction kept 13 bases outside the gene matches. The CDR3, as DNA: TGTGCCAGCAGCCCCTCGGACAGGGCGAGGCCCGAGCAGTACTTC. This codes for CASSPSDRARPEQYF.

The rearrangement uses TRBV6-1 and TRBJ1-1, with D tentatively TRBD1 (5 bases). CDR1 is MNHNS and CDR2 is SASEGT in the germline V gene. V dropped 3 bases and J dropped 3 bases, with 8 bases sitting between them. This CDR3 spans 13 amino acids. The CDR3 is CASSDQGHTEAFF. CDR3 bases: TGTGCCAGCAGTGACCAGGGCCACACTGAAGCTTTCTTT.

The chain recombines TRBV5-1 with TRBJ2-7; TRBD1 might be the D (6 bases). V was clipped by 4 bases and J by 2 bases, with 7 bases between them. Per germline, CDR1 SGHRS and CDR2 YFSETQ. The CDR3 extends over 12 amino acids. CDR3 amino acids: CASSRQAYEQYF. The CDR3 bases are TGCGCCAGCAGCCGACAGGCCTACGAGCAGTACTTC. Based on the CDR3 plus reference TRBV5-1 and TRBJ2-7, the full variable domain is KAGVTQTPRYLIKTRGQQVTLSCSPISGHRSVSWYQQTPGQGLQFLFEYFSETQRNKGNFPGRFSGRQFSNSRSEMNVSTLELGDSALYLCASSRQAYEQYFGPGTRLTVT.

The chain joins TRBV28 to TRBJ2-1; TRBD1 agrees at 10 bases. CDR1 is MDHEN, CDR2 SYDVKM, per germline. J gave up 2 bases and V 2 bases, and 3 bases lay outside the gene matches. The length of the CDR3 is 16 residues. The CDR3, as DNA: TGTGCCAGCAGTTTAGTGGGACAGGGGACCTACAATGAGCAGTTCTTC. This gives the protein CASSLVGQGTYNEQFF.

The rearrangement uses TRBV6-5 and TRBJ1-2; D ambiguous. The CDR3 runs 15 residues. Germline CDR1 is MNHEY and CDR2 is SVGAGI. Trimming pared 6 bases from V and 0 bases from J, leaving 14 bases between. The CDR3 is CASRARFDANYGYTF. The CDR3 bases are TGTGCCAGCAGGGCTCGATTTGATGCTAACTATGGCTACACCTTC.

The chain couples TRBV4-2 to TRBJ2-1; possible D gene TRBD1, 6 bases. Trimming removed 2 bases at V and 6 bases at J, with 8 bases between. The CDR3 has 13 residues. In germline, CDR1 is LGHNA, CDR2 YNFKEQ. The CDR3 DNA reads TGTGCCAGCAGCCAACCAGGGGTCAATGAGCAGTTCTTC. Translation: CASSQPGVNEQFF.

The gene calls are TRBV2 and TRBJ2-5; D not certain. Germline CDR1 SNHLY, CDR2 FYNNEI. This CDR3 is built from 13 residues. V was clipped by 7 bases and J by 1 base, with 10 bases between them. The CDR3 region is CASKSYSQETQYF. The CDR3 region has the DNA TGTGCCAGCAAGTCGTACAGCCAAGAGACCCAGTACTTC.

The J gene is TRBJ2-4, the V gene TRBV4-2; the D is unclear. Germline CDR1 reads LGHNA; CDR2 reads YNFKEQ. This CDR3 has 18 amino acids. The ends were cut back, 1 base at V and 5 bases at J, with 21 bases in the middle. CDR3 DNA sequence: TGTGCCAGCAGCCAAGTGGGCCGTGGGTCGGTGGTGGAAAACATTCAGTACTTC. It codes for CASSQVGRGSVVENIQYF.

This chain's CDR3 is CASSPVADTQYF. The CDR3, as DNA: TGCGCCAGCAGCCCCGTAGCAGATACGCAGTATTTT. The V gene is TRBV5-1, the J gene TRBJ2-3; D unresolved. Between the trimmed V and J ends, which lost 4 bases and 4 bases, there was a span of 7 bases. Germline CDR1 reads SGHRS; CDR2 reads YFSETQ. This CDR3 region has 12 residues.

CDR3 nucleotide sequence: TGTGCCAGCAGTTACTCGAGGGGGATTATCACTGAAGCTTTCTTT. This codes for CASSYSRGIITEAFF. The chain couples TRBV6-5 to TRBJ1-1; TRBD1 might be the D (6 bases). Germline lookup yields CDR1 MNHEY and CDR2 SVGAGI. Trimming stripped 0 bases from V and 4 bases from J, with 12 bases between. The CDR3 loop spans 15 amino acids.

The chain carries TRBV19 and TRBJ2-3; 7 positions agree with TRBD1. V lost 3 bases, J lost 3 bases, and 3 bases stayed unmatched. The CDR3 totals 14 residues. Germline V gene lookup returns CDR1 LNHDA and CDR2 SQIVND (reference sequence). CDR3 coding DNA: TGTGCCAGTAGTATCCGGACAGGAACAGATACGCAGTATTTT. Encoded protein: CASSIRTGTDTQYF.

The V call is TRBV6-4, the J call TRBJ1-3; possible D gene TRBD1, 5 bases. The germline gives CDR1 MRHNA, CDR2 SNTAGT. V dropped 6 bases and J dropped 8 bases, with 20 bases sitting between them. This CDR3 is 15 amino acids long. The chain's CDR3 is CASRSRTRVVYTIYF. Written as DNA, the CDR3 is TGTGCCAGCAGATCTCGGACACGGGTGGTATACACCATATATTTT.

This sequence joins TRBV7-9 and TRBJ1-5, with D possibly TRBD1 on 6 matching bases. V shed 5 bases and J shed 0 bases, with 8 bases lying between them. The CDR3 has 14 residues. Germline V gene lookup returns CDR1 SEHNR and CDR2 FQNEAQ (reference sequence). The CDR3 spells CASSQGNSNQPQHF. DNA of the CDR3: TGTGCCAGCAGCCAGGGGAATAGCAATCAGCCCCAGCATTTT. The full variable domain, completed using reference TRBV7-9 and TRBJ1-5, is DTGVSQNPRHKITKRGQNVTFRCDPISEHNRLYWYRQTLGQGPEFLTYFQNEAQLEKSRLLSDRFSAERPKGSFSTLEIQRTEQGDSAMYLCASSQGNSNQPQHFGDGTRLSIL.

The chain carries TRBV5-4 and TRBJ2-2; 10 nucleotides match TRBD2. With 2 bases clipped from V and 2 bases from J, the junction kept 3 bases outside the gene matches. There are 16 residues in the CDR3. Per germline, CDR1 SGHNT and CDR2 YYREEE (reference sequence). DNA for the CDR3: TGTGCCAGCAGCTTACCTAGCGGGGGAAACACCGGGGAGCTGTTTTTT. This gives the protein CASSLPSGGNTGELFF.

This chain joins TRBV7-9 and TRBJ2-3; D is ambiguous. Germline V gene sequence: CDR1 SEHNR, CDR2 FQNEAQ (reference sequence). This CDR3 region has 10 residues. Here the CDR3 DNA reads TGTTCCTCTGCCGGGGATACGCAGTATTTT. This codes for CSSAGDTQYF.

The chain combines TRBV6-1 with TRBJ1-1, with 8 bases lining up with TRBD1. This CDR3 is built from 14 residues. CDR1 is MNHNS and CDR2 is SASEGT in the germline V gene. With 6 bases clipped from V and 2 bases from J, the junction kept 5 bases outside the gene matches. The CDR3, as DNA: TGTGCCAGCAGACGACAGGGGCTAAACACTGAAGCTTTCTTT. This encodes CASRRQGLNTEAFF.

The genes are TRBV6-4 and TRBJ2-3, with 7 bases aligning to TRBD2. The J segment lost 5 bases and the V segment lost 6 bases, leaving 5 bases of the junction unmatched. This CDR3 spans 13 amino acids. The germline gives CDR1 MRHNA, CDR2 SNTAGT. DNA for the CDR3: TGTGCCAGCAGCTTCGGCGGGGGAGATACGCAGTATTTT. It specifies CASSFGGGDTQYF.

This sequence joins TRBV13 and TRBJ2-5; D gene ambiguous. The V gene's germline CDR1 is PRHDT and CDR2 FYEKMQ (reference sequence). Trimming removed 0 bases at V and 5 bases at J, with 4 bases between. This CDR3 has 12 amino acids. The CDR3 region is CASSLGEETQYF. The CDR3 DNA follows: TGTGCCAGCAGCTTAGGGGAGGAGACCCAGTACTTC. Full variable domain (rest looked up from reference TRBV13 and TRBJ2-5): AAGVIQSPRHLIKEKRETATLKCYPIPRHDTVYWYQQGPGQDPQFLISFYEKMQSDKGSIPDRFSAQQFSDYHSELNMSSLELGDSALYFCASSLGEETQYFGPGTRLLVL.

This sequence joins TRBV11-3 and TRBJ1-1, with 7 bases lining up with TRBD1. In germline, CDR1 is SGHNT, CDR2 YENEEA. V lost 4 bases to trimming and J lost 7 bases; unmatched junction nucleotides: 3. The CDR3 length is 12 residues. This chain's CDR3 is CASSSRQGEAFF. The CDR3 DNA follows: TGTGCCAGCAGCTCAAGACAGGGTGAAGCTTTCTTT.

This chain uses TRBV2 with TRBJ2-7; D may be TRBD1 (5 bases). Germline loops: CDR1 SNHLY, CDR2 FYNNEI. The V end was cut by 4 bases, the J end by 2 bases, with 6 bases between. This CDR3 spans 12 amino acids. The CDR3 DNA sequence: TGTGCCAGCAGTGTGGACACCTACGAGCAGTACTTC. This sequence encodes CASSVDTYEQYF.

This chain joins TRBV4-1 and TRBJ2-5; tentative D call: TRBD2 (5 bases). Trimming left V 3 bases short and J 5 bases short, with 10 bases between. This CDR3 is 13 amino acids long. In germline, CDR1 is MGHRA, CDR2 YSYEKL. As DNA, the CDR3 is TGCGCCAGCAGCCAGGGGAGTGGGGAGACCCAGTACTTC. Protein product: CASSQGSGETQYF.

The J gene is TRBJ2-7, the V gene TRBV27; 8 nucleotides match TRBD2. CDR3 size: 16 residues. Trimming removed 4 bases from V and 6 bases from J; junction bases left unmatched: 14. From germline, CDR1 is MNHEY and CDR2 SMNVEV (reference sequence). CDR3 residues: CASSSGRDPREGEQYF. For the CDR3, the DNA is TGTGCCAGCAGTTCAGGCCGGGACCCCCGGGAGGGCGAGCAGTACTTC.

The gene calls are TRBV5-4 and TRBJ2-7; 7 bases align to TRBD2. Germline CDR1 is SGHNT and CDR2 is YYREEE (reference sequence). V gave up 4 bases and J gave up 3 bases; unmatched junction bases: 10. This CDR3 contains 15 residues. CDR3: CASSAGTGGIYEQYF. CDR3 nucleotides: TGTGCCAGCAGCGCCGGGACGGGGGGTATCTACGAGCAGTACTTC.

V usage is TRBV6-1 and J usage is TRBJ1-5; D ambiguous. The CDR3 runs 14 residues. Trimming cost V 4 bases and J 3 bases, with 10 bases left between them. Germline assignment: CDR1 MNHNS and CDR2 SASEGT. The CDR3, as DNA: TGTGCCAGCAGTGGCCGGGTCACCAATCAGCCCCAGCATTTT. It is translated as CASSGRVTNQPQHF.